This is a list of T cell receptor beta chains from one sample in a study of regulatory T cells in long-lasting Graves disease. MiXCR, applied by TCRdb to the multiplex PCR reads, yields one record per CDR3 protein. The table shows around 460,000 distinct CDR3 sequences, with about 22% occurring only once. Sequences were derived from peripheral blood mononuclear cells (PBMCs), sampled when the disease was refractory, from a patient treated with antithyroid drugs. The receptors were sampled from a female donor with Graves disease. Both conserved end residues are part of each CDR3. D genes are given only for firm matches. Some rows mark clone size as missing; the rest say once, few, many or name a class of expanded clone.

v_gene	abundance	j_gene	d_gene	CDR3nt	CDR3aa
TRBV19	NA	TRBJ1-2	NA	TGTGCCAGTAGTATAAACCGGTCGGATGGCTACACCTTC	CASSINRSDGYTF
TRBV9	NA	TRBJ2-7	NA	TGTGCCAGCAGCGTATCCGACGGCGGCGAGCAGTACTTC	CASSVSDGGEQYF
TRBV27	many	TRBJ2-7	TRBD2	TGTGCCAGCAGTTTATCGGGACTAGCGGGAAACTACGAGCAGTACTTC	CASSLSGLAGNYEQYF
TRBV7-2	once	TRBJ2-3	NA	TGTGCCAGCAGCTTACGGCGGGACACAGATACGCAGTATTTT	CASSLRRDTDTQYF
TRBV7-2	many	TRBJ2-5	TRBD1	TGTGCCAGCAGTCCGGACAGGGTGGGGAAGACCCAGTACTTC	CASSPDRVGKTQYF
TRBV29-1	NA	TRBJ1-3	NA	TGCAGCGTTGTCTTACACCCTCGATCTGGAAACACCATATATTTT	CSVVLHPRSGNTIYF
TRBV28	many	TRBJ2-7	TRBD1	TGTGCCAGCAGTCCGGGACAGGGGGTTTTCTCCTACGAGCAGTACTTC	CASSPGQGVFSYEQYF
TRBV4-1	NA	TRBJ2-5	NA	TGCGCCAGCAGCCAGTTAGGTCTTCAAGAGACCCAGTACTTC	CASSQLGLQETQYF
TRBV25-1	NA	TRBJ2-7	NA	TGTGCCAGCAGTGAATACAGGGCGGTATCCTACGAGCAGTACTTC	CASSEYRAVSYEQYF
TRBV28	many	TRBJ1-5	TRBD1	TGTGCCAGCAGTTCCCCCAGGGGGGTCAATCAGCCCCAGCATTTT	CASSSPRGVNQPQHF
TRBV10-3	few	TRBJ2-7	TRBD1	TGTGCCATCAGTGGACAGGGAATCTCCTACGAGCAGTACTTC	CAISGQGISYEQYF
TRBV28	NA	TRBJ2-1	NA	TGTGCCAGCAGTTTTCCCGGGACTGGGACGGATGAGCAGTTCTTC	CASSFPGTGTDEQFF
TRBV15	few	TRBJ2-6	NA	TGTGCCACCAGCACCTACGGGGGGGCCAACGTCCTGACTTTC	CATSTYGGANVLTF
TRBV6-2/TRBV6-3	many	TRBJ2-7	NA	TGTGCCAGCAGTTACTCGACCGGCCCATCCAGCGCCTACGAGCAGTACTTC	CASSYSTGPSSAYEQYF